A selection of T cell receptor beta chains follows, all from one sample in a study of cytomegalovirus exposure and HLA in healthy donors. Method: immunoSEQ multiplex PCR; TCRdb's copy keeps in-frame clones and lacks some. The table lists some 110,000 clones, roughly 79% of them singletons, with 3.9% in the top ten. Sequenced material: PBMCs. These receptors all stem from a woman aged 25 to 39 in good health and CMV-seronegative. CDR3s include the opening cysteine and the closing phenylalanine or tryptophan. The order of the fields is clone size, D gene, J gene, V gene, CDR3 protein, CDR3 DNA. The D gene is left open where the match is weak. Clone size appears in some rows only: once, few, many, or a class for an expanded clone.

-,TRBD1,TRBJ1-2,TRBV7-9,CASSLGQGALGYTF,TGTGCCAGCAGCTTAGGGCAGGGGGCGCTTGGCTACACCTTC
once,TRBD2,TRBJ2-7,TRBV10-2,CASSELGLAGVEQYF,TGCGCCAGCAGTGAGTTGGGACTAGCGGGAGTCGAGCAGTACTTC
-,-,TRBJ2-3,TRBV19,CASSIIHGSIYTQYF,TGTGCCAGTAGTATAATTCACGGGAGTATATATACGCAGTATTTT
few,-,TRBJ2-1,TRBV7-8,CASSLGAGHEQFF,TGTGCCAGCAGCTTGGGGGCGGGCCATGAGCAGTTCTTC
-,-,TRBJ2-7,TRBV5-3,CARLPDSYEQYF,TGTGCCAGACTTCCGGACAGCTACGAGCAGTACTTC
-,-,TRBJ2-7,TRBV9,CASSVGGAGPMYEQYF,TGTGCCAGCAGCGTAGGTGGGGCGGGACCCATGTACGAGCAGTACTTC
-,TRBD2,TRBJ2-5,TRBV4-2,CASSQASGQETQYF,TGTGCCAGCAGCCAAGCTAGCGGCCAAGAGACCCAGTACTTC
-,TRBD1,TRBJ2-3,TRBV28,CASSRPGTGFATDTQYF,TGTGCCAGCAGTCGTCCCGGGACAGGTTTCGCAACAGATACGCAGTATTTT
-,TRBD1,TRBJ2-7,TRBV6-6,CASRHRGSTYEQYF,TGTGCCAGCAGGCACAGGGGCTCCACCTACGAGCAGTACTTC
-,-,TRBJ1-2,TRBV15,CATSRDLVSGDGYTF,TGTGCCACCAGCAGAGATCTAGTATCGGGGGATGGCTACACCTTC
-,TRBD1,TRBJ1-5,TRBV6-5,CASSSTQGIQPQHF,TGTGCCAGCAGTTCCACACAGGGGATTCAGCCCCAGCATTTT
-,-,TRBJ2-1,TRBV5-4,CASSLMAGPSYNEQFF,TGTGCCAGCAGCTTGATGGCGGGGCCCTCCTACAATGAGCAGTTCTTC
-,TRBD2,TRBJ2-2,TRBV7-9,CASSPIAGGPNTGELFF,TGTGCCAGCAGCCCAATAGCGGGAGGGCCGAACACCGGGGAGCTGTTTTTT
-,TRBD2,TRBJ2-1,TRBV28,CASSPRKGLAGGQRSHNEQFF,TGTGCCAGCAGTCCACGCAAGGGGTTAGCGGGAGGGCAGAGGAGTCACAATGAGCAGTTCTTC
once,TRBD1,TRBJ1-1,TRBV28,CASSPRTGMEAFF,TGTGCCAGCAGTCCTCGGACAGGGATGGAAGCTTTCTTT
-,TRBD1,TRBJ1-1,TRBV14,CASSGDRTGVDTEAFF,TGTGCCAGCAGCGGGGATCGGACAGGGGTTGACACTGAAGCTTTCTTT
few,-,TRBJ1-2,TRBV29-1,CSATGIYGYTF,TGCAGCGCAACAGGGATCTATGGCTACACCTTC
once,-,TRBJ2-7,TRBV25-1,CASIGPRGYEQYF,TGTGCCAGCATCGGACCCCGGGGTTACGAGCAGTACTTC
once,-,TRBJ2-3,TRBV7-9,CASSPSAGSSGTDTQYF,TGTGCCAGCAGCCCCAGCGCCGGGTCCAGCGGCACAGATACGCAGTATTTT
few,-,TRBJ2-7,TRBV25-1,CASRGQAYEQYF,TGTGCCAGCAGGGGTCAGGCCTACGAGCAGTACTTC
-,TRBD1,TRBJ2-7,TRBV9,CASSVGRTGHYEQYF,TGTGCCAGCAGCGTAGGAAGGACAGGCCACTACGAGCAGTACTTC
-,TRBD1,TRBJ2-7,TRBV19,CASSTGTALGTYEQYF,TGTGCCAGTAGTACCGGGACAGCCTTAGGGACCTACGAGCAGTACTTC
-,TRBD1,TRBJ2-7,TRBV6-5,CASSSDRGGYEQYF,TGTGCCAGCAGTTCGGACAGGGGAGGCTACGAGCAGTACTTC
-,-,TRBJ2-7,TRBV7-8,CASSLRRTSPYEQYF,TGTGCCAGCAGCCTCCGACGGACATCCCCCTACGAGCAGTACTTC
-,-,TRBJ1-4,TRBV19,CASSISSANEKLFF,TGTGCCAGTAGTATATCGTCAGCTAATGAAAAACTGTTTTTT
-,TRBD1,TRBJ2-2,TRBV5-1,CASSLGQGARTGELFF,TGCGCCAGCAGCTTGGGACAGGGGGCGCGTACCGGGGAGCTGTTTTTT
-,TRBD2,TRBJ2-3,TRBV9,CASSADPAGLAGLTDTQYF,TGTGCCAGCAGCGCCGACCCGGCCGGCCTAGCGGGACTCACAGATACGCAGTATTTT
-,TRBD2,TRBJ2-7,TRBV30,CAWSVRGLAGTEQYF,TGTGCCTGGAGTGTAAGGGGACTAGCGGGCACCGAGCAGTACTTC
-,-,TRBJ1-1,TRBV19,CASTATFTEAFF,TGTGCCAGTACCGCCACTTTCACTGAAGCTTTCTTT
-,TRBD1,TRBJ1-1,TRBV5-1,CASSYVQGTEAFF,TGCGCCAGCAGCTACGTACAGGGGACTGAAGCTTTCTTT
few,TRBD1,TRBJ1-6,TRBV25-1,CASSGQGVNSPLHF,TGTGCCAGCAGTGGGCAGGGGGTGAATTCACCCCTCCACTTT
-,TRBD1,TRBJ2-7,TRBV5-1,CASSLGTGGEQYF,TGCGCCAGCAGCTTGGGGACAGGCGGCGAGCAGTACTTC
-,TRBD1,TRBJ2-5,TRBV27,CASSSTGQGSETQYF,TGTGCCAGCAGTTCCACGGGACAGGGGTCCGAGACCCAGTACTTC
-,TRBD1,TRBJ2-3,TRBV9,CASSPTGDSTDTQYF,TGTGCCAGCAGCCCGACAGGGGATAGCACAGATACGCAGTATTTT
-,-,TRBJ1-1,TRBV18,CASSMTGNTEAFF,TGTGCCAGCTCAATGACAGGGAACACTGAAGCTTTCTTT
-,-,TRBJ2-3,TRBV5-1,CASNPQGQGDTQYF,TGCGCCAGCAACCCCCAGGGGCAGGGAGATACGCAGTATTTT
few,TRBD1,TRBJ1-4,TRBV5-1,CASREGQGMREKLFF,TGCGCCAGCAGAGAAGGACAGGGGATGAGAGAAAAACTGTTTTTT
-,-,TRBJ1-1,TRBV28,CASRPTTSEAFF,TGTGCCAGCAGACCCACGACAAGTGAAGCTTTCTTT
-,TRBD2,TRBJ2-7,TRBV4-1,CASSLSGRDYEQYF,TGCGCCAGCAGCCTTAGCGGGAGGGACTACGAGCAGTACTTC
-,TRBD1,TRBJ2-5,TRBV5-1,CASSLADRGWQETQYF,TGCGCCAGCAGCTTGGCCGACAGGGGTTGGCAAGAGACCCAGTACTTC
-,TRBD1,TRBJ2-7,TRBV12-5,CASGLGTGVQYF,TGTGCTAGTGGTTTGGGGACAGGGGTGCAGTACTTC
-,-,TRBJ2-3,TRBV5-1,CASSLTPGAGTDTQYF,TGCGCCAGCAGCTTGACTCCGGGAGCGGGCACAGATACGCAGTATTTT
-,-,TRBJ2-7,TRBV5-6,CASSSSWGELSYEQYF,TGTGCCAGCAGCTCCTCCTGGGGGGAGCTTTCCTACGAGCAGTACTTC
-,-,TRBJ1-5,TRBV28,CASSPRGGTVGQPQHF,TGTGCCAGCAGTCCTCGGGGGGGTACGGTGGGTCAGCCCCAGCATTTT
once,-,TRBJ2-1,TRBV28,CASSKYLRWGPPMYEQFF,TGTGCCAGCAGTAAATACCTTAGGTGGGGGCCCCCTATGTATGAGCAGTTCTTC
-,TRBD1,TRBJ2-5,TRBV9,CASSAAGQGRETQYF,TGTGCCAGCAGCGCCGCCGGACAGGGGCGGGAGACCCAGTACTTC